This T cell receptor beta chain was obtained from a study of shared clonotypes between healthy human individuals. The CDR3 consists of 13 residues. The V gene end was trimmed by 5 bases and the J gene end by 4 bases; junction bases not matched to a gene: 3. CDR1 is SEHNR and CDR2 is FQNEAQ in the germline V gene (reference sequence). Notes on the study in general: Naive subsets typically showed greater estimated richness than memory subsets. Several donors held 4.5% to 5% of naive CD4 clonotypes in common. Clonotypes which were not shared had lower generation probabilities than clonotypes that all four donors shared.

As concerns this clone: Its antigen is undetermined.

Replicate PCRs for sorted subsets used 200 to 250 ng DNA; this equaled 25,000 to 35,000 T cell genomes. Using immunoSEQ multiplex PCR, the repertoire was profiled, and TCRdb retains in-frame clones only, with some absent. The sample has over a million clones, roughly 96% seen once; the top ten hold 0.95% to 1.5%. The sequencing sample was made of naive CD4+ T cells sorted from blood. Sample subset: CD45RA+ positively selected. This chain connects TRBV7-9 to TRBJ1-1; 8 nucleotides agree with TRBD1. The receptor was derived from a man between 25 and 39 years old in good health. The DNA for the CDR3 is TGTGCCAGCAGCATACAGGGGGGCACTGAAGCTTTCTTT. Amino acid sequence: CASSIQGGTEAFF.